Included here is one T cell receptor (beta chain) sequence, with context. Its target is unknown. This entry comes from a study of T cells after posttransplantation cyclophosphamide. Study results and limitations: Donor CD8+ memory clones often dominated recipient blood repertoires at later times. Tissue-infiltrating T cells from skin or gut overlapped little with blood T cells.

The data were produced by immunoSEQ multiplex PCR, yet TCRdb's version contains in-frame clones alone and is incomplete. The repertoire has around 30,000 clones, around 90% of them found once; the top ten carry just under 15%. CDR1 is LNHDA, CDR2 SQIVND, per germline (reference sequence). With 6 bases removed from V and 5 bases from J, the gap between germline ends came to 19 bases. CDR3 length: 15 amino acids. This chain connects TRBV19 to TRBJ2-5; tentatively, D is TRBD2 (7 bases). Material for sequencing was PBMCs. This sequence originates from a woman aged 40 to 50 with a blood cancer, CMV-positive, and with a related stem cell donor. In DNA form, the CDR3 reads TGTGCCAGTAGCCCACGCCGCGGGGGCCCGGAGACCCAGTACTTC. Residues: CASSPRRGGPETQYF.